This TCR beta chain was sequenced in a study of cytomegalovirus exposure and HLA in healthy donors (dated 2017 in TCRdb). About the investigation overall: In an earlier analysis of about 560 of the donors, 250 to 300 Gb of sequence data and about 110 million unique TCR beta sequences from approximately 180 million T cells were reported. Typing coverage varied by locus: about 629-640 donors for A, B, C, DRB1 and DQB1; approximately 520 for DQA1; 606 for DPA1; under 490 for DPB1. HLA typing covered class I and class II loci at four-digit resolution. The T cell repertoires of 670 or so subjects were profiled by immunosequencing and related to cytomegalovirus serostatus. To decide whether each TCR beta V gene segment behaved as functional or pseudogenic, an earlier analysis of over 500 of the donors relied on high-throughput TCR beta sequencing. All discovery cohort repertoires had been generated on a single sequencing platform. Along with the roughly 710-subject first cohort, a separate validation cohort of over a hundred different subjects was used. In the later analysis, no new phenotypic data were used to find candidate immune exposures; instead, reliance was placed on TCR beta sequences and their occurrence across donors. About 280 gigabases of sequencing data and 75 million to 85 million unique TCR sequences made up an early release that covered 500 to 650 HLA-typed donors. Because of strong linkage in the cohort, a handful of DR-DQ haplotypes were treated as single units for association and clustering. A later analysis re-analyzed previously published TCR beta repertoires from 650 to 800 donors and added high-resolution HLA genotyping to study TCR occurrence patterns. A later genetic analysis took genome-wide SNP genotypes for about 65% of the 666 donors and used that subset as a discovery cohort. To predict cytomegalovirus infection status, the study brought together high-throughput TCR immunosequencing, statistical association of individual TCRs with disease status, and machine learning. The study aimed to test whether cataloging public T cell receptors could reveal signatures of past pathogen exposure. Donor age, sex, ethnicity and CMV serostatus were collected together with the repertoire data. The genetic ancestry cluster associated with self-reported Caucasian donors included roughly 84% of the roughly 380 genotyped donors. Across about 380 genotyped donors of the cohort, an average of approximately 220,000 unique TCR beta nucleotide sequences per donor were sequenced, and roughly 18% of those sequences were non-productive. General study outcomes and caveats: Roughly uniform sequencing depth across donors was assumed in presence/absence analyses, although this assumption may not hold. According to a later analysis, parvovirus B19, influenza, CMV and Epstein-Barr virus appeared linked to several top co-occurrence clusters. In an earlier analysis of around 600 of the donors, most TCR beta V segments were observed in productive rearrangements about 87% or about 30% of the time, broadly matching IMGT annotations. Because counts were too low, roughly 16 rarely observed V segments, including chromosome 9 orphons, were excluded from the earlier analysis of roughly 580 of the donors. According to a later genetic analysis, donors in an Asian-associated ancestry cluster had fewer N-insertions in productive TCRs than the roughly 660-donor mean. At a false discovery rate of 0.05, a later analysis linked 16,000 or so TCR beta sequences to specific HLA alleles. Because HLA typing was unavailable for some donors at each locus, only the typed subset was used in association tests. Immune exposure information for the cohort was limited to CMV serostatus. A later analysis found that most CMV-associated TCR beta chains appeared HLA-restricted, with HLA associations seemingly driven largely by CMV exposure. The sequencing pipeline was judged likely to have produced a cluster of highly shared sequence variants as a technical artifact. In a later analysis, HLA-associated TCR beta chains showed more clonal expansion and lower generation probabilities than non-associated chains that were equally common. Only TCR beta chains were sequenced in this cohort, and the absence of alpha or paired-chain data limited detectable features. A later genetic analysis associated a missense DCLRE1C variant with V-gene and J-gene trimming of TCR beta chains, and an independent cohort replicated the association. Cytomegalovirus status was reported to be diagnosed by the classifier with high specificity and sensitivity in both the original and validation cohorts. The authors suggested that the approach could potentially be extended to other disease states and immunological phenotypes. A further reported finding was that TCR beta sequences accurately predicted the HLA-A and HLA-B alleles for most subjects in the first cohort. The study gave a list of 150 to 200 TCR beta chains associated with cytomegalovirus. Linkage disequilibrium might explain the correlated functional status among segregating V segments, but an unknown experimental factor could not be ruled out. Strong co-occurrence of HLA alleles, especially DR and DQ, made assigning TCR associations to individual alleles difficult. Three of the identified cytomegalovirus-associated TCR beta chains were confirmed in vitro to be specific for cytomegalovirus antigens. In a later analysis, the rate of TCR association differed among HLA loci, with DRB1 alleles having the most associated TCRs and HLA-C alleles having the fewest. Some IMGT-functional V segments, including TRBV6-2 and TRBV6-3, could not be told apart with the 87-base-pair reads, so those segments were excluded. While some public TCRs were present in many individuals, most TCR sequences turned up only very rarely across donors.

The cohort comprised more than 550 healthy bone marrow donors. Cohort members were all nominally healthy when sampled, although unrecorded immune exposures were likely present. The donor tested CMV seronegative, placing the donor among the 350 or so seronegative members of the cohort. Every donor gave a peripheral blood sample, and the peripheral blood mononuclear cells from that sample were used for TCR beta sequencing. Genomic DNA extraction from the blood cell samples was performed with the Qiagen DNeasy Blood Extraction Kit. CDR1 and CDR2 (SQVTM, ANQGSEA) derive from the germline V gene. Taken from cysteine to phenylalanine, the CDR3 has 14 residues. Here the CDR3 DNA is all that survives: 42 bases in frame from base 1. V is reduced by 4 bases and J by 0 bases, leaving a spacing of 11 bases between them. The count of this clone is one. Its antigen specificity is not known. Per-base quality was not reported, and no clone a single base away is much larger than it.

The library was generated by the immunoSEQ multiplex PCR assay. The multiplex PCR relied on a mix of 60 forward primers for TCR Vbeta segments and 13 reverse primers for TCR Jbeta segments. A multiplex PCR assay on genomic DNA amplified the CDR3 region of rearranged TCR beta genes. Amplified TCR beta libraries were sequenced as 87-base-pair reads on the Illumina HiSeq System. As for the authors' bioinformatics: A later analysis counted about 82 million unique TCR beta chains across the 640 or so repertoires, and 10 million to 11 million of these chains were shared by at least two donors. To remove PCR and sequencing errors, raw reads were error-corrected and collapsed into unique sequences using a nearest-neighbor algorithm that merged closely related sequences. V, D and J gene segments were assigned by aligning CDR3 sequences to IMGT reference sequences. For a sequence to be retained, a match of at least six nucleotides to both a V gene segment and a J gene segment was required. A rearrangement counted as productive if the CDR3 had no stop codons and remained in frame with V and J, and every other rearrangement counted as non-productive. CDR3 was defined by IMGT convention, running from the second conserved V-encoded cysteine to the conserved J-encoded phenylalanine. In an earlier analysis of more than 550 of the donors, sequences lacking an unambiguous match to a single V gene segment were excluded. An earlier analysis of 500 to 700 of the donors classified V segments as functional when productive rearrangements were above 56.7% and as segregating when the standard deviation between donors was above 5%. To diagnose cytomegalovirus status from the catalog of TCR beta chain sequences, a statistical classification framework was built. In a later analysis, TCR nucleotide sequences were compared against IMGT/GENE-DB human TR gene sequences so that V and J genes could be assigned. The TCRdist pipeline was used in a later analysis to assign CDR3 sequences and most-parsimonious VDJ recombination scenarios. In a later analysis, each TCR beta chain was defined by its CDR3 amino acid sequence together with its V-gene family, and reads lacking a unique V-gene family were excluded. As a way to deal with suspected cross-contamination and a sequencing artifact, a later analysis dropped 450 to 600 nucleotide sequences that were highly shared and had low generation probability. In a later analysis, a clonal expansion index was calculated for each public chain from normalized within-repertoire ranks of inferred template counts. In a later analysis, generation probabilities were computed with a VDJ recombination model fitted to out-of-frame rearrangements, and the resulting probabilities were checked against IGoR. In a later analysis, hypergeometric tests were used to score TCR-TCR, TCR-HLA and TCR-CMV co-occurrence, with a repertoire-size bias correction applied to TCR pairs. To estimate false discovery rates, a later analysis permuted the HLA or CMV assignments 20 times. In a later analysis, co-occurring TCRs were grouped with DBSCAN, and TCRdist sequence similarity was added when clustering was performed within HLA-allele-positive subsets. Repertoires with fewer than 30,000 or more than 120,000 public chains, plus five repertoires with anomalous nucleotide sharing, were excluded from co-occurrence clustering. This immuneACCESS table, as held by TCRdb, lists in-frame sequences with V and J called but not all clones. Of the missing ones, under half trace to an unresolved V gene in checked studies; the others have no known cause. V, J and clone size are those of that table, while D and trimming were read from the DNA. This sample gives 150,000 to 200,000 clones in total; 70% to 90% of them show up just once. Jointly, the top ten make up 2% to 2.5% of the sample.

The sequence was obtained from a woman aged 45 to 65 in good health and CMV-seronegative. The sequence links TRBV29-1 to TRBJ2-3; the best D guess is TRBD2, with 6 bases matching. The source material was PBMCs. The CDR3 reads CSVGTEGSTDTQYF. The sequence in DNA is TGCAGCGTTGGAACGGAGGGGAGCACAGATACGCAGTATTTT.